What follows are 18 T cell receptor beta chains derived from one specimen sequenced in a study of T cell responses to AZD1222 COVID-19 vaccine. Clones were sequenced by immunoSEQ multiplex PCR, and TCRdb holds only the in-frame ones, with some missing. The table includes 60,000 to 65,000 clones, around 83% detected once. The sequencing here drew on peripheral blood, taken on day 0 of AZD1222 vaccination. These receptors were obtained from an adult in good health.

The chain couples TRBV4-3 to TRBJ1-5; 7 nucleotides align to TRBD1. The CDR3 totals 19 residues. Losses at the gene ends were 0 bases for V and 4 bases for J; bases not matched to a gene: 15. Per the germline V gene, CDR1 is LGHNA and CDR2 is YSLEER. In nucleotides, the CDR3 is TGCGCCAGCAGCCAAGATAGCCCACGAGAGGGGGCGGGAAATCAGCCCCAGCATTTT. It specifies CASSQDSPREGAGNQPQHF.

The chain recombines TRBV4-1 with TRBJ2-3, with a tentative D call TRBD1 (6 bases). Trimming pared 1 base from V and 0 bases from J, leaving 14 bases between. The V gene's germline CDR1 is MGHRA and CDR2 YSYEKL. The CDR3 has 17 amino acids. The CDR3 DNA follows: TGCGCCAGCAGCCAAGCCCGCAGGGGAGTTAGCACAGATACGCAGTATTTT. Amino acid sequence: CASSQARRGVSTDTQYF.

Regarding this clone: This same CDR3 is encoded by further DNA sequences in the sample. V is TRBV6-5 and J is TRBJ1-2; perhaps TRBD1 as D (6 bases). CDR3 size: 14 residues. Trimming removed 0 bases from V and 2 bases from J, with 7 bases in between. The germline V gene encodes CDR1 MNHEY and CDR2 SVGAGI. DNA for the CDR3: TGTGCCAGCAGTTACTCAGGGGGGAACTATGGCTACACCTTC. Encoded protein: CASSYSGGNYGYTF.

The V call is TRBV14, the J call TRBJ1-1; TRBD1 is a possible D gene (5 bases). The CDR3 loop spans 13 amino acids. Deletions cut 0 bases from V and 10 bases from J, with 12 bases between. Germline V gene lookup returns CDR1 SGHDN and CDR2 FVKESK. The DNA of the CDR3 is TGTGCCAGCAGCCAAGATTGGCAGGGAAGAGCTTTCTTT. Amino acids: CASSQDWQGRAFF. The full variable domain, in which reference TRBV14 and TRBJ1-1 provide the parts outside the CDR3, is EAGVTQFPSHSVIEKGQTVTLRCDPISGHDNLYWYRRVMGKEIKFLLHFVKESKQDESGMPNNRFLAERTGGTYSTLKVQPAELEDSGVYFCASSQDWQGRAFFGQGTRLTVV.

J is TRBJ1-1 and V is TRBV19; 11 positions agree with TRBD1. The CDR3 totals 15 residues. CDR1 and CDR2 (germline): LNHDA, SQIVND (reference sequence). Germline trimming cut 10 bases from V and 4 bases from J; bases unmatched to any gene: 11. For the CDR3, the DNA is TGTGCCACCAATGTTGGGACAGGGGGGAGCACTGAAGCTTTCTTT. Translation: CATNVGTGGSTEAFF.

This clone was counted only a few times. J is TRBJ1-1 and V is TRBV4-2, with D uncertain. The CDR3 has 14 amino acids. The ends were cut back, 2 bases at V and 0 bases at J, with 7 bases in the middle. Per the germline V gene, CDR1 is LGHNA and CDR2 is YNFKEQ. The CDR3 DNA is TGTGCCAGCAGCCAATCTACCATGAACACTGAAGCTTTCTTT. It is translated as CASSQSTMNTEAFF.

The CDR3 here is CASSILGIKDTEAFF. Written as DNA, the CDR3 is TGTGCCAGTAGTATTCTTGGGATTAAGGACACTGAAGCTTTCTTT. The chain links TRBV19 to TRBJ1-1; D unresolved. Germline V lookup: CDR1 LNHDA, CDR2 SQIVND (reference sequence). The CDR3 loop spans 15 amino acids. The V end lost 3 bases, the J end lost 3 bases, and 14 bases lay between the germline ends.

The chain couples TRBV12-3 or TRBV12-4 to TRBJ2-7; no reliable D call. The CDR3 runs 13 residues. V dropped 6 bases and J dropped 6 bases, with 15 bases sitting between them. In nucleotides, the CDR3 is TGTGCCAGCAGCCCCACAAGCAGAGGCGAGCAGTACTTC. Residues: CASSPTSRGEQYF.

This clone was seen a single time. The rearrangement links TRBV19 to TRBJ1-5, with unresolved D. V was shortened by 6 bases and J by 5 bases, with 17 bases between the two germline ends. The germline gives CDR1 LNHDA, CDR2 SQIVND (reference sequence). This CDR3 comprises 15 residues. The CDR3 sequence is CASRIGWQAHQPQHF. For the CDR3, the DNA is TGTGCCAGTAGAATCGGGTGGCAGGCCCATCAGCCCCAGCATTTT.

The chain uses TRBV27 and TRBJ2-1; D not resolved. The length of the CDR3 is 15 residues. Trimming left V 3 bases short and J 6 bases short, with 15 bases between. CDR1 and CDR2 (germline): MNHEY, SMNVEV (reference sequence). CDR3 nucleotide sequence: TGTGCCAGCAGTTTTTTCTCAGGACGCGGCAATGAGCAGTTCTTC. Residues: CASSFFSGRGNEQFF.

CDR3 loop: CASNRQGNTEAFF. Here the CDR3 DNA reads TGTGCCAGCAATCGACAGGGGAACACTGAAGCTTTCTTT. J is TRBJ1-1 and V is TRBV2, with TRBD1 identical over 7 bases. The CDR3 contains 13 residues. The V gene end was trimmed by 7 bases and the J gene end by 1 base; junction bases not matched to a gene: 3. The germline V gene encodes CDR1 SNHLY and CDR2 FYNNEI. The whole variable domain, filled in from reference TRBV2 and TRBJ1-1, reads EPEVTQTPSHQVTQMGQEVILRCVPISNHLYFYWYRQILGQKVEFLVSFYNNEISEKSEIFDDQFSVERPDGSNFTLKIRSTKLEDSAMYFCASNRQGNTEAFFGQGTRLTVV.

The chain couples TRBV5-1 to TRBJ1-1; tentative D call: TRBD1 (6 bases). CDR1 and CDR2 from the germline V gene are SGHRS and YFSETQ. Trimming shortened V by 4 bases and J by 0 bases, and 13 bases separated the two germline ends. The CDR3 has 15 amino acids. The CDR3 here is CASSLGAAMNTEAFF. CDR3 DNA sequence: TGCGCCAGCAGCCTGGGGGCAGCGATGAACACTGAAGCTTTCTTT.

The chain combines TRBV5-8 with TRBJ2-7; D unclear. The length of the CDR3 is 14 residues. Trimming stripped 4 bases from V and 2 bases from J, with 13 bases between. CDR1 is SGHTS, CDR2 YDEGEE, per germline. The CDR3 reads CASSPGPGTYEQYF. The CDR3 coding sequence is TGTGCCAGCAGCCCAGGTCCAGGAACCTACGAGCAGTACTTC.

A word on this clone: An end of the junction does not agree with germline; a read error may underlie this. In DNA form, the CDR3 reads TGCTGGCACAGGGAAAATGGGATGAACACTGAAGCTTTCTTT. Amino acids: CWHRENGMNTEAFF. The chain couples TRBV2 to TRBJ1-1; maybe TRBD1 (6 bases). Germline CDR1 and CDR2: SNHLY and FYNNEI. This CDR3 contains 14 residues.

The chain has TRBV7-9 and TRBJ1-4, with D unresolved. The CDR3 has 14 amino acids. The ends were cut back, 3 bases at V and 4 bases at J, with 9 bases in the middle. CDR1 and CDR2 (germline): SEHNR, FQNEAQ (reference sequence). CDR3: CASSFGLDNEKLFF. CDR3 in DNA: TGTGCCAGCAGCTTTGGGCTTGATAATGAAAAACTGTTTTTT.

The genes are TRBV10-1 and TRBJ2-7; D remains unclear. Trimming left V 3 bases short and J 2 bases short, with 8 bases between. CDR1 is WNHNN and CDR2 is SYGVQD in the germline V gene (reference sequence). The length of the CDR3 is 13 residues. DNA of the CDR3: TGCGCCAGCAGTGACCGCAAGACCTACGAGCAGTACTTC. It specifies CASSDRKTYEQYF.

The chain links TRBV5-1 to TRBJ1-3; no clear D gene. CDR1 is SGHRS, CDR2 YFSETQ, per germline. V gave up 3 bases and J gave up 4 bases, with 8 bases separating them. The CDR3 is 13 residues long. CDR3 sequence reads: CASSSLYGNTIYF. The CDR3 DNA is TGCGCCAGCAGCTCGCTCTACGGAAACACCATATATTTT.

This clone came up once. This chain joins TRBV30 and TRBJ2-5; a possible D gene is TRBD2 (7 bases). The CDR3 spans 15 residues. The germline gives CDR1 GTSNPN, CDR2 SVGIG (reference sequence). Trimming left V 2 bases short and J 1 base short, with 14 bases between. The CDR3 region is CAWSPPGGAQETQYF. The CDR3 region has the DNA TGTGCCTGGAGTCCCCCTGGGGGGGCCCAAGAGACCCAGTACTTC.